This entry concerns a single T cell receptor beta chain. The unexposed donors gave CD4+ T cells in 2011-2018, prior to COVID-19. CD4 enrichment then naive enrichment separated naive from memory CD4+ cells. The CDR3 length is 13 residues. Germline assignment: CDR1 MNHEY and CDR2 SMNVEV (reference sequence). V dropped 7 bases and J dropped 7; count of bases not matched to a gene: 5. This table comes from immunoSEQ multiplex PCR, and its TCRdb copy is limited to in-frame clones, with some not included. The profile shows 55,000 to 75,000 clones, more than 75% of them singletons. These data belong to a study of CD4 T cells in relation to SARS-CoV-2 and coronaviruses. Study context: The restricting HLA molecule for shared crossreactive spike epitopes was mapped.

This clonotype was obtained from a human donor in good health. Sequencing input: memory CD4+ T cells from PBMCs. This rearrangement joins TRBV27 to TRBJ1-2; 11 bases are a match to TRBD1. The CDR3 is CASTGQGAVGYTF. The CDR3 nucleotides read TGTGCCAGCACCGGACAGGGGGCAGTTGGCTACACCTTC.